A selection of T cell receptor beta chains follows, all from one sample in a study of technical replicates of blood from a few donors. TCRdb keeps only in-frame clones here, not all; method: immunoSEQ multiplex PCR. This sample has more than 70,000 clones; 96% occur once, and the top ten carry under 0.2%. The sequencing input was T cells isolated from PBMCs. The receptors originated from a human donor in good health. Each CDR3 is given with its conserved first and last residue. The D gene is left open where the match is weak. Clone size is stated in some rows and not others, as once, few, many or a class when expanded.

>TRBV7-9|TRBD1|TRBJ2-7|.
CASSLQGASYEQCF
TGTGCCAGCAGCTTACAGGGGGCCTCCTACGAGCAGTGCTTC
>TRBV5-4|.|TRBJ1-1|.
CASSADTDTEAFF
TGTGCCAGCAGCGCCGACACGGACACTGAAGCTTTCTTT
>TRBV27|.|TRBJ2-7|.
CASSLNQYPPPYEQYF
TGTGCCAGCAGTTTAAATCAGTACCCCCCTCCCTACGAGCAGTACTTC
>TRBV9|.|TRBJ2-1|once
CASSVVSGEMGSYNEQFF
TGTGCCAGCAGCGTAGTTAGCGGAGAAATGGGCTCCTACAATGAGCAGTTCTTC
>TRBV10-3|TRBD2|TRBJ2-7|.
CAISESGTSREQYF
TGTGCCATCAGTGAGTCGGGGACTAGTCGCGAGCAGTACTTC
>TRBV9|TRBD1|TRBJ2-7|.
CASSVAGTGSSYEQYF
TGTGCCAGCAGCGTGGCCGGGACAGGGAGCTCCTACGAGCAGTACTTC
>TRBV30|.|TRBJ2-1|.
CAWGGLPYSYNEQFF
TGTGCCTGGGGGGGACTTCCTTACTCCTACAATGAGCAGTTCTTC
>TRBV11-3|TRBD2|TRBJ2-3|.
CASSLYGRSTDTQYF
TGTGCCAGCAGCTTATACGGGAGGAGCACAGATACGCAGTATTTT
>TRBV9|TRBD1|TRBJ2-1|.
CASSAKGRITGAPHNEQFF
TGTGCCAGCAGCGCCAAAGGGCGGATTACAGGGGCCCCCCACAATGAGCAGTTCTTC
>TRBV2|TRBD2|TRBJ2-2|.
CASNRWREGGELFF
TGTGCCAGCAATCGATGGCGGGAGGGCGGGGAGCTGTTTTTT
>TRBV5-6|TRBD2|TRBJ2-3|.
CASSSEAGVWTDTQYF
TGTGCCAGCAGCTCAGAAGCGGGAGTCTGGACAGATACGCAGTATTTT
>TRBV27|.|TRBJ2-1|.
CASSSFSLERAFHNEQFF
TGTGCCAGCAGTTCGTTTTCGCTCGAGAGGGCCTTCCACAATGAGCAGTTCTTC
>TRBV15|.|TRBJ1-5|.
CATSRIGTDSNQPQHF
TGTGCCACCAGCAGAATAGGGACTGATAGCAATCAGCCCCAGCATTTT
>TRBV11-3|.|TRBJ2-5|.
CASSLDRDQETQYF
TGTGCCAGCAGCTTAGATCGGGACCAAGAGACCCAGTACTTC
>TRBV28|TRBD1|TRBJ2-1|.
CASKTGFPYNEQFF
TGTGCCAGCAAGACAGGGTTTCCCTACAATGAGCAGTTCTTC
>TRBV19|.|TRBJ2-1|.
CASGTYNEQFF
TGTGCCAGTGGTACTTACAATGAGCAGTTCTTC
>TRBV2|.|TRBJ2-7|once
CASSDLRESSYEQYF
TGTGCCAGCAGTGACTTGAGGGAAAGCTCCTACGAGCAGTACTTC
>TRBV9|TRBD1|TRBJ2-1|once
CASNPTGEAYNEQFF
TGTGCCAGCAACCCGACAGGGGAGGCCTACAATGAGCAGTTCTTC
>TRBV5-1|TRBD1|TRBJ2-7|.
CASSLRDRDYEQYF
TGCGCCAGCAGCCTGCGGGACAGGGACTACGAGCAGTACTTC
>TRBV11-3|TRBD1|TRBJ2-1|once
CASSSRGGGPSYNEQFF
TGTGCCAGCAGCTCCCGAGGGGGCGGACCCTCCTACAATGAGCAGTTCTTC
>TRBV2|TRBD1|TRBJ1-5|.
CASSLGTENQPQHF
TGTGCCAGCAGCCTCGGGACAGAAAATCAGCCCCAGCATTTT
>TRBV5-1|.|TRBJ2-4|.
CASSLLGAAKNIQYF
TGCGCCAGCAGCTTGCTTGGGGCCGCCAAAAACATTCAGTACTTC
>TRBV15|TRBD1|TRBJ2-7|.
CATSRDQTGGEQYF
TGTGCCACCAGCAGAGATCAGACAGGGGGCGAGCAGTACTTC
>TRBV20-1|.|TRBJ2-3|.
CSALLADTQYF
TGCAGTGCTCTCCTCGCAGATACGCAGTATTTT
>TRBV19|TRBD2|TRBJ2-5|.
CASSIGGGQETQYF
TGTGCCAGTAGTATAGGGGGGGGGCAAGAGACCCAGTACTTC
>TRBV11-3|.|TRBJ1-1|once
CASSLGQGLNTEAFF
TGTGCCAGCAGCTTGGGTCAGGGTTTAAACACTGAAGCTTTCTTT
>TRBV6-1|TRBD2|TRBJ2-7|.
CASSEGEGFSYEQYF
TGTGCCAGCAGTGAAGGGGAGGGCTTCTCCTACGAGCAGTACTTC